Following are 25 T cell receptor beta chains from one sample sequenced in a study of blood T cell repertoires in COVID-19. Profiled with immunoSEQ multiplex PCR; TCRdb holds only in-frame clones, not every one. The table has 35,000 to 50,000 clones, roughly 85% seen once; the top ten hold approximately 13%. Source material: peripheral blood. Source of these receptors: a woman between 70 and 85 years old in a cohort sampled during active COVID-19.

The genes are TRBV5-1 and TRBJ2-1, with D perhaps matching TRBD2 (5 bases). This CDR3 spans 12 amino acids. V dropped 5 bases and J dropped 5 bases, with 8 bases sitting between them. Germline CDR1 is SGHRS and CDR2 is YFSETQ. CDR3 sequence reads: CASRWGDNEQFF. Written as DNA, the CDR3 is TGCGCCAGCAGGTGGGGAGACAATGAGCAGTTCTTC.

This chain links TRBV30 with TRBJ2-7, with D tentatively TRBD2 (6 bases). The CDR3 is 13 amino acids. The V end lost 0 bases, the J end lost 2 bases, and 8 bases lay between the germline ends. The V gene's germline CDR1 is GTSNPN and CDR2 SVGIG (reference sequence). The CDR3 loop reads CAWSVGGTYEQYF. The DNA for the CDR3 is TGTGCCTGGAGTGTGGGGGGTACCTACGAGCAGTACTTC.

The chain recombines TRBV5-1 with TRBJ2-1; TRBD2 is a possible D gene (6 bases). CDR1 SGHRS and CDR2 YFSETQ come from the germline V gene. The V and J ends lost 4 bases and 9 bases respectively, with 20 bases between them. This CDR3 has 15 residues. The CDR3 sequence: CASSPVGGMAGEQFF. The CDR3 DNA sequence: TGCGCCAGCAGCCCCGTGGGGGGTATGGCAGGTGAGCAGTTCTTC.

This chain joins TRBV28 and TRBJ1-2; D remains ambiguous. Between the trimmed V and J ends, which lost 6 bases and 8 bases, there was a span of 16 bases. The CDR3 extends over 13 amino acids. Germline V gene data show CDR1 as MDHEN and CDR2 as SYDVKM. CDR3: CASRPTLTSGYTF. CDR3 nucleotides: TGTGCCAGCAGGCCAACCTTGACTAGCGGCTACACCTTC.

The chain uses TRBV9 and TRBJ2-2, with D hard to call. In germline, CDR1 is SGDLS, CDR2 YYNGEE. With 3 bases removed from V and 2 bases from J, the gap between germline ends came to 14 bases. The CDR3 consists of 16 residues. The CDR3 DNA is TGTGCCAGCAGCGGCCAAGGAGCGAGAAACACCGGGGAGCTGTTTTTT. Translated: CASSGQGARNTGELFF.

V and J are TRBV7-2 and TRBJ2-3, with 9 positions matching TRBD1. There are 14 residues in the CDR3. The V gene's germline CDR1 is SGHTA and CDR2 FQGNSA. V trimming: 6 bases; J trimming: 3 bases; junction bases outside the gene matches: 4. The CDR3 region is CASRPGQGTDTQYF. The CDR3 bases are TGTGCCAGCAGACCGGGACAGGGAACAGATACGCAGTATTTT.

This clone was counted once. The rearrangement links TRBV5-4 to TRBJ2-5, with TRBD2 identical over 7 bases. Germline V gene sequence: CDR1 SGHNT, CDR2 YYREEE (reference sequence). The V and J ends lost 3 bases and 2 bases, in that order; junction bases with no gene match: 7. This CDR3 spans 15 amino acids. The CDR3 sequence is CASSWEGPRQETQYF. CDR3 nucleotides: TGTGCCAGCAGCTGGGAGGGCCCCCGGCAAGAGACCCAGTACTTC. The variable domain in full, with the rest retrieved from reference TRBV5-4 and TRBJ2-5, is ETGVTQSPTHLIKTRGQQVTLRCSSQSGHNTVSWYQQALGQGPQFIFQYYREEENGRGNFPPRFSGLQFPNYSSELNVNALELDDSALYLCASSWEGPRQETQYFGPGTRLLVL.

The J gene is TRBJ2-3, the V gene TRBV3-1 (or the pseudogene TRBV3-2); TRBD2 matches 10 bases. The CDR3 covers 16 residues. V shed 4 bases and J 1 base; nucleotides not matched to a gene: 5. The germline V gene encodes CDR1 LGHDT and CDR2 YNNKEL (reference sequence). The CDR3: CASSPLGTSGTDTQYF. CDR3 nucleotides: TGTGCCAGCAGCCCGCTTGGGACTAGCGGCACAGATACGCAGTATTTT.

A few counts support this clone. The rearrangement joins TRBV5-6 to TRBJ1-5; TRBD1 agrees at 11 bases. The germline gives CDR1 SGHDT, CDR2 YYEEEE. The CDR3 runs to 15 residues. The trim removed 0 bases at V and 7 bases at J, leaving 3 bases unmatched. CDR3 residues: CASSLGDRGEQPQHF. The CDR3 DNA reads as TGTGCCAGCAGCTTGGGGGACAGGGGGGAACAGCCCCAGCATTTT.

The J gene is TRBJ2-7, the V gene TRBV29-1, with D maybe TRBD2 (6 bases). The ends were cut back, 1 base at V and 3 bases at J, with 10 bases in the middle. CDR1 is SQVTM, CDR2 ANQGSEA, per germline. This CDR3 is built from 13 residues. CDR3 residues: CSVEGLDNYEQYF. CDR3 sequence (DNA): TGCAGCGTTGAAGGACTAGACAACTACGAGCAGTACTTC.

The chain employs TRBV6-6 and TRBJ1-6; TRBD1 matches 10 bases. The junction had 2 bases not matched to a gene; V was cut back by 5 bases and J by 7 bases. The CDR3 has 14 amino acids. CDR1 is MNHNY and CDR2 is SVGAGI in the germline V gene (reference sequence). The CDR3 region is CASSLGQGNSPLHF. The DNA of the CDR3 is TGTGCCAGCAGTCTGGGACAGGGGAATTCACCCCTCCACTTT.

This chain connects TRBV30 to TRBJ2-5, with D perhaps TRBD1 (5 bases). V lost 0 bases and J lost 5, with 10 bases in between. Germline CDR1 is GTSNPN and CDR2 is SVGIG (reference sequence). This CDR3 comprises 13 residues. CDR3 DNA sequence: TGTGCCTGGAGTGTACAGGACGGGGAGACCCAGTACTTC. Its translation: CAWSVQDGETQYF.

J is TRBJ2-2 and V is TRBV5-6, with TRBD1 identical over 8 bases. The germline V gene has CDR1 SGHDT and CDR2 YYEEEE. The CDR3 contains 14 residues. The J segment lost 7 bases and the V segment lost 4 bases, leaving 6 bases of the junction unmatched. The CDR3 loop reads CASSRQGTLGELFF. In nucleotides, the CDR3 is TGTGCCAGCAGCAGACAGGGGACCCTCGGGGAGCTGTTTTTT.

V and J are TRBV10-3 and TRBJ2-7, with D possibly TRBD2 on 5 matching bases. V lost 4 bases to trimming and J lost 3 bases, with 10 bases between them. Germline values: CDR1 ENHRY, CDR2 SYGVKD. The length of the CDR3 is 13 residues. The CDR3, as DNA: TGTGCCATCAGTGCGATAGAGGGCTACGAGCAGTACTTC. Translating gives CAISAIEGYEQYF.

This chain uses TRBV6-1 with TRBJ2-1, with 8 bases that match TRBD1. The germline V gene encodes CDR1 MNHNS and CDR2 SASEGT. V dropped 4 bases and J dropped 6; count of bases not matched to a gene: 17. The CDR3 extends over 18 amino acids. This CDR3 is CASSGTSGQGARGNEQFF. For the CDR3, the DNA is TGTGCCAGCAGTGGTACGTCCGGACAGGGCGCACGCGGCAATGAGCAGTTCTTC.

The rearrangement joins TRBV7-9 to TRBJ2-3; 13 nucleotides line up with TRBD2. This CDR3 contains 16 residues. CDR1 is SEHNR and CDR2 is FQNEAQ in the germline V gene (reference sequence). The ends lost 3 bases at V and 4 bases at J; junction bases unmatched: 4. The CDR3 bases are TGTGCCAGCAGCTTTGTACTAGCGGGAGGGGCAGATACGCAGTATTTT. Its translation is CASSFVLAGGADTQYF.

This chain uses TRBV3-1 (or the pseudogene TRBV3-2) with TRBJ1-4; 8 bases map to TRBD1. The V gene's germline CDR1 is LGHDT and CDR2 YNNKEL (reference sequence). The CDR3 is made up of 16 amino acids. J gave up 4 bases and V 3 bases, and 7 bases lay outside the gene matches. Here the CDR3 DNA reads TGTGCCAGCAGCCAGCTCCAGGGGGCCCTTAATGAAAAACTGTTTTTT. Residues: CASSQLQGALNEKLFF.

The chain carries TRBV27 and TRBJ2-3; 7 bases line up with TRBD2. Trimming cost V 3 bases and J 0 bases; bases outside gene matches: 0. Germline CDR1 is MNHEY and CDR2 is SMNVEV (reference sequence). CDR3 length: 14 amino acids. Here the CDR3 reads CASSFSGSTDTQYF. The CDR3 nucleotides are TGTGCCAGCAGTTTTAGCGGGAGCACAGATACGCAGTATTTT.

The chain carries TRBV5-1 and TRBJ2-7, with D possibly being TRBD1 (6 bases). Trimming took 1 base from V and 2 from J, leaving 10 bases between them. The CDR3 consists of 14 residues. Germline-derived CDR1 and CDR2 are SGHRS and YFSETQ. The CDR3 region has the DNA TGCGCCAGCAGCTTGACAGGGAGAGCCTACGAGCAGTACTTC. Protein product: CASSLTGRAYEQYF.

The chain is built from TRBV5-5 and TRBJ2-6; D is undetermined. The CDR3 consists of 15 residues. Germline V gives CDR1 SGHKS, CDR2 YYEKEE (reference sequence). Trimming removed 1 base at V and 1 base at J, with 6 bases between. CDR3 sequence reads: CASSLSQSGANVLTF. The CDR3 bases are TGTGCCAGCAGCTTGTCCCAATCTGGGGCCAACGTCCTGACTTTC.

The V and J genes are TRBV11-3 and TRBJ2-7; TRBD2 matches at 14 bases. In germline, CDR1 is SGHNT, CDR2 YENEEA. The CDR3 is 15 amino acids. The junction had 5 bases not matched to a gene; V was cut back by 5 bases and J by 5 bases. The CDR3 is CASSPGLAGANEQYF. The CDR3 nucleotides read TGTGCCAGCAGCCCGGGACTAGCGGGAGCGAACGAGCAGTACTTC.

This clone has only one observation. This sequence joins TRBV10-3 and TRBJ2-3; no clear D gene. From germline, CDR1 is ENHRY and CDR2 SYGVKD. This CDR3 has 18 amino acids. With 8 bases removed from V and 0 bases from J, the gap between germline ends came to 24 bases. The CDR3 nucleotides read TGTGCCATCTTTTCGATTCGTGCGCGGTACCCTAGCACAGATACGCAGTATTTT. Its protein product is CAIFSIRARYPSTDTQYF.

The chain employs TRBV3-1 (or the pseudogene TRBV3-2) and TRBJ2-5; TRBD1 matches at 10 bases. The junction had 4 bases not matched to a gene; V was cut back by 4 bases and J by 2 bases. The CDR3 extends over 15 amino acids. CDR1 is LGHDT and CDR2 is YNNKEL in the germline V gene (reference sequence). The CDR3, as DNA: TGTGCCAGCAGCCGTGGGACAGGGGCTCAAGAGACCCAGTACTTC. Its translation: CASSRGTGAQETQYF.

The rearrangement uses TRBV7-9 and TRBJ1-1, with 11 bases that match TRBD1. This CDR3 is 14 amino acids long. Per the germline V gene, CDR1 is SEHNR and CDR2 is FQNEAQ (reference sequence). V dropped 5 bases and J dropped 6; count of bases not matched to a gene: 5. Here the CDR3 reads CASSPPGQGAEAFF. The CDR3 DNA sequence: TGTGCCAGCAGCCCGCCGGGACAGGGGGCTGAAGCTTTCTTT.

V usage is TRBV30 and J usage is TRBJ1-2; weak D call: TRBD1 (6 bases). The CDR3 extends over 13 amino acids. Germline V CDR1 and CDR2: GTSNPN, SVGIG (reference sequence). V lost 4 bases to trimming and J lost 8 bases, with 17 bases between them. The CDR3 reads CAWTITGFYGYTF. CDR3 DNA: TGTGCCTGGACCATCACAGGGTTTTACGGCTACACCTTC.